This entry lists 24 T cell receptor delta chains sequenced from one sample in a study of Vδ1+ human thymocytes. Study observations and caveats: Thymic TRG and TRD repertoires appeared highly polyclonal.

Extracted RNA was reverse transcribed into cDNA. The CDR3 regions were amplified by multiplex PCR from V-gene primers to a constant-region primer. TCRdb reprocessed the multiplex PCR reads through CATT. The sample has under 80,000 delta-chain clones; about 35% are singletons. No antigen has been assigned to these receptors. The sample consisted of Vdelta1+ gamma-delta thymocytes from the thymus. This sample's subset: FACS-sorted CD3+ TCRalphabeta- TCRVdelta1+ TCRVdelta2- thymocytes. The receptors were sampled from a boy under two years old who had congenital heart surgery.

The chain joins TRDV1 to TRDJ1, with 7 nucleotides matching TRDD3. The CDR3 is 22 amino acids. CDR1 is TSWWSYY and CDR2 is QGS in the germline V gene. The V and J ends lost 2 bases and 0 bases, in that order; junction bases with no gene match: 24. The chain's CDR3 is CALGEVVPSTALAGGHTDKLIF. CDR3 DNA sequence: TGTGCTCTTGGGGAAGTGGTTCCCTCCACCGCGTTAGCTGGGGGCCACACCGATAAACTCATCTTT.

This clone was seen a handful of times. The chain has TRDV1 and TRDJ1; 12 bases are shared with TRDD3. The CDR3 extends over 23 amino acids. Germline V gives CDR1 TSWWSYY, CDR2 QGS. J was trimmed by 0 bases and V by 5 bases; bases with no gene match: 25. The CDR3 region is CALGSPPGAFLLGDTPYTDKLIF. CDR3 DNA: TGTGCTCTTGGGTCCCCTCCCGGGGCCTTCCTACTGGGGGATACTCCGTACACCGATAAACTCATCTTT.

This clone has just one count. The V gene is TRDV1, the J gene TRDJ1; 8 nucleotides match TRDD3. The CDR3 sequence is 21 residues long. The junction had 18 bases not matched to a gene; V was cut back by 0 bases and J by 0 bases. Germline V gives CDR1 TSWWSYY, CDR2 QGS. CDR3 residues: CALGELSPQYWGGFYTDKLIF. The DNA of the CDR3 is TGTGCTCTTGGGGAACTCTCTCCTCAGTACTGGGGGGGATTCTACACCGATAAACTCATCTTT.

V usage is TRDV3 and J usage is TRDJ1; perhaps TRDD2 as D (5 bases). This CDR3 spans 13 amino acids. Germline V CDR1 and CDR2: TVYSNPD, GDNSRS (reference sequence). V was pared by 5 bases and J by 2 bases, with 15 bases between. CDR3 sequence reads: CARAGFPTDKLIF. The DNA of the CDR3 is TGTGCCCGGGCGGGTTTTCCTACCGATAAACTCATCTTT.

The J gene is TRDJ1, the V gene TRDV1, with 10 positions matching TRDD3. Per the germline V gene, CDR1 is TSWWSYY and CDR2 is QGS. V lost 1 base, J lost 0 bases, and 14 bases stayed unmatched. This CDR3 region has 20 residues. The CDR3 DNA follows: TGTGCTCTTGGGGAACCCTTTCCAGGTACTGGGGGATCTTACACCGATAAACTCATCTTT. Its translation: CALGEPFPGTGGSYTDKLIF.

This sequence joins TRDV1 and TRDJ1; TRDD3 matches at 10 bases. The V segment lost 0 bases and the J segment 0 bases; nucleotides outside the gene matches: 19. The CDR3 consists of 22 residues. The V gene's germline CDR1 is TSWWSYY and CDR2 QGS. CDR3 sequence: CALGELPPLLGDRARYTDKLIF. The CDR3 nucleotides read TGTGCTCTTGGGGAACTTCCTCCCCTGCTGGGGGATAGGGCGAGGTACACCGATAAACTCATCTTT.

This clone was found a few times. This rearrangement joins TRDV1 to TRDJ1, with TRDD3 matching over 7 bases. There are 14 residues in the CDR3. V lost 9 bases, J lost 3 bases, and 10 bases stayed unmatched. Germline assignment: CDR1 TSWWSYY and CDR2 QGS. The CDR3 DNA sequence: TGTGCTCTCCGATTGGGGATAAGGGCCGATAAACTCATCTTT. This gives the protein CALRLGIRADKLIF.

The chain links TRDV1 to TRDJ1; 10 nucleotides agree with TRDD3. J lost 0 bases, V lost 0 bases, and 19 bases had no gene match. Germline V lookup: CDR1 TSWWSYY, CDR2 QGS. This CDR3 contains 22 residues. Here the CDR3 DNA reads TGTGCTCTTGGGGAACTGATTCCCTACATACTGGGGGATCAGGTGTACACCGATAAACTCATCTTT. It yields the protein CALGELIPYILGDQVYTDKLIF.

V gene TRDV1 combines with J gene TRDJ1, with D unresolved. The V and J ends lost 5 bases and 0 bases respectively, with 22 bases between them. CDR1 and CDR2 from the germline V gene are TSWWSYY and QGS. The CDR3 runs to 18 residues. CDR3 nucleotides: TGTGCTCTTGGGAAAATCCCCGCTCTCCGTAAGTACACCGATAAACTCATCTTT. Its translation is CALGKIPALRKYTDKLIF.

This clone was detected only a few times. The chain is built from TRDV1 and TRDJ1; 7 nucleotides line up with TRDD2. CDR1 is TSWWSYY and CDR2 is QGS in the germline V gene. This CDR3 region has 20 residues. Trimming cost V 0 bases and J 1 base; bases outside gene matches: 17. DNA of the CDR3: TGTGCTCTTGGGGAACTCGGGGACTTCCTAATCTCCCTCTGCACCGATAAACTCATCTTT. It codes for CALGELGDFLISLCTDKLIF.

J is TRDJ1 and V is TRDV1; TRDD3 matches at 8 bases. The CDR3 loop spans 22 amino acids. The V and J ends lost 3 bases and 0 bases, in that order; junction bases with no gene match: 24. CDR1 and CDR2 (germline): TSWWSYY, QGS. The chain's CDR3 is CALGDLPSRGYWGAVDTDKLIF. CDR3 DNA sequence: TGTGCTCTTGGGGACCTCCCCTCCCGGGGATACTGGGGGGCAGTAGACACCGATAAACTCATCTTT.

The chain carries TRDV1 and TRDJ1, with TRDD3 matching 13 bases. CDR1 TSWWSYY and CDR2 QGS come from the germline V gene. After removal of 3 bases from V and 1 base from J, the junction contained 20 bases not matched to a gene. CDR3 size: 22 residues. CDR3 DNA sequence: TGTGCTCTTGGGGACTTTCCTACGTCCCCCCTCACTGGGGGATACGCCACCGATAAACTCATCTTT. This codes for CALGDFPTSPLTGGYATDKLIF.

This clone has only a few counts. This chain connects TRDV2 to TRDJ1; the D gene is possibly TRDD3 (5 bases). The germline CDR1 and CDR2 sequences are GEAIGNYY and EKD. V lost 5 bases and J 3 bases, leaving 39 bases between the germline ends. This CDR3 has 22 residues. The CDR3 region has the DNA TGTGCCTGTGGCCGCCCTATGTGGGCTAGATACTTGTCCCCTGGTATCTCCGATAAACTCATCTTT. It translates to CACGRPMWARYLSPGISDKLIF.

The chain carries TRDV1 and TRDJ1, with a weak D call TRDD2 (6 bases). Germline V CDR1 and CDR2: TSWWSYY, QGS. V was pared by 0 bases and J by 0 bases, with 20 bases between. The CDR3 sequence is 19 residues long. CDR3 protein: CALGELRFSLLPYTDKLIF. The CDR3 nucleotides read TGTGCTCTTGGGGAACTTCGCTTCTCACTCCTACCCTACACCGATAAACTCATCTTT.

This clone has more than one count but fewer than ten. The chain couples TRDV1 to TRDJ1; TRDD3 matches at 10 bases. J lost 5 bases, V lost 2 bases, and 17 bases had no gene match. The CDR3 extends over 19 amino acids. Germline lookup yields CDR1 TSWWSYY and CDR2 QGS. CDR3 residues: CALGENPTEARGIRDKLIF. The DNA for the CDR3 is TGTGCTCTTGGGGAAAACCCTACAGAAGCGCGGGGGATACGGGATAAACTCATCTTT.

This chain connects TRDV1 to TRDJ1; D gene unclear. Germline values: CDR1 TSWWSYY, CDR2 QGS. This CDR3 region has 20 residues. V was pared by 1 base and J by 0 bases, with 24 bases between. The CDR3: CALGEPLRKPTSINTDKLIF. The CDR3 DNA sequence: TGTGCTCTTGGGGAACCCCTCCGCAAACCGACAAGCATAAACACCGATAAACTCATCTTT.

This clone was detected a few times. V usage is TRDV1 and J usage is TRDJ1; 8 positions match TRDD3. Unmatched junction bases numbered 19, after V lost 4 bases and J lost 3 bases. The CDR3 has 19 amino acids. The germline V gene has CDR1 TSWWSYY and CDR2 QGS. The DNA for the CDR3 is TGTGCTCTTGGGGTTCCAAACTGTACTGGGGGTCCAGGGCCCGATAAACTCATCTTT. It is translated as CALGVPNCTGGPGPDKLIF.

As regards this clone: The junction departs from the called germline gene at one end, perhaps through a read error. This chain connects TRDV1 to TRDJ1; maybe TRDD3 (6 bases). CDR3 length: 20 amino acids. Looked up from germline, CDR1 is TSWWSYY and CDR2 is QGS. The CDR3, as DNA: TGTGCTCTTGGGGAATTCAAACGACCTGGCGGGGGGACCCACACTGATAAACTCATCTTT. As protein: CALGEFKRPGGGTHTDKLIF.

Worth noting for this clone: The same CDR3 arises from other DNA sequences in this sample as well. The chain carries TRDV2 and TRDJ2; the match to TRDD3 covers 7 bases. Germline assignment: CDR1 GEAIGNYY and CDR2 EKD. V was pared by 1 base and J by 0 bases, with 10 bases of the junction left unmatched. CDR3 length: 18 residues. This CDR3 reads CACDTVPGGHALTAQLFF. The CDR3 DNA follows: TGTGCCTGTGACACGGTCCCTGGGGGCCACGCTTTGACAGCACAACTCTTCTTT.

The genes are TRDV1 and TRDJ1, with D uncertain. Germline values: CDR1 TSWWSYY, CDR2 QGS. The CDR3 extends over 18 amino acids. Trimming took 4 bases from V and 1 from J, leaving 22 bases between them. The CDR3: CALGAPSASSRCTDKLIF. The CDR3 nucleotides read TGTGCTCTTGGGGCTCCGAGCGCCTCCTCACGATGCACCGATAAACTCATCTTT.

V usage is TRDV1 and J usage is TRDJ1; 9 nucleotides align to TRDD3. Germline CDR1 is TSWWSYY and CDR2 is QGS. The CDR3 is made up of 19 amino acids. Trimming took 1 base from V and 2 from J; bases not matched to a gene: 14. The CDR3 DNA sequence: TGTGCTCTTGGGGAACGTTCCTACTGGGGATACGCAAGGACCGATAAACTCATCTTT. Its translation: CALGERSYWGYARTDKLIF.

On this clone itself: A read error may be the cause here, since a much bigger clone is one base away. This chain joins TRDV2 and TRDJ1, with D unclear. V was pared by 5 bases and J by 7 bases, with 16 bases between. In germline, CDR1 is GEAIGNYY, CDR2 EKD. The length of the CDR3 is 13 residues. CDR3 region: CACAPPGGCKLIF. The CDR3 region has the DNA TGTGCCTGTGCCCCACCGGGAGGTTGTAAACTCATCTTT.

The rearrangement links TRDV1 to TRDJ1; 13 nucleotides agree with TRDD3. In germline, CDR1 is TSWWSYY, CDR2 QGS. J gave up 5 bases and V 2 bases, and 11 bases lay outside the gene matches. The CDR3 is made up of 18 amino acids. CDR3 DNA sequence: TGTGCTCTTGGGGAAGTTGCTCAGACTGGGGGATACGGGGATAAACTCATCTTT. Amino acids: CALGEVAQTGGYGDKLIF.

This clone came up a few times. The chain combines TRDV2 with TRDJ1, with D tentatively TRDD3 (5 bases). V dropped 8 bases and J dropped 1 base, with 22 bases sitting between them. Germline CDR1 is GEAIGNYY and CDR2 is EKD. The CDR3 has 16 amino acids. The CDR3 loop reads CASPGRGDEPTDKLIF. The CDR3 DNA reads as TGTGCCTCCCCAGGGAGGGGAGACGAACCCACCGATAAACTCATCTTT.